This TCR beta chain was profiled in a study of naive and memory T cell subsets. Study-wide points: TCRs were reportedly recovered from both biopsy types, mostly tuberculin test sites.

Four PCR rounds used nested alpha and beta constant region primers plus the SP2 primer. TCRdb used MiXCR to reprocess the UMI-ligation and nested PCR reads, holding one entry per CDR3 protein. The data contain some 40,000 distinct CDR3 sequences, roughly 9.6% of them singletons. The V gene's germline CDR1 is DFQATT and CDR2 SNEGSKA (reference sequence). CDR3 size: 18 residues. V gave up 2 bases and J gave up 1 base; unmatched junction bases: 14. This clonotype was detected ten times or more. Its antigen is unknown. The treatment: skin biopsy from PPD injection site in Mantoux-positive individual. A UMI-containing oligonucleotide was joined by 3' ligation to the TCR cDNA template.

This receptor was obtained from an adult in good health. The specimen was skin, collected from a tuberculin skin test site. The chain carries TRBV20-1 and TRBJ2-1; 7 bases match TRBD2. The CDR3 reads CSARIRGRAADSYNEQFF. CDR3 coding DNA: TGCAGTGCTAGAATACGGGGGAGGGCCGCTGATTCCTACAATGAGCAGTTCTTC.